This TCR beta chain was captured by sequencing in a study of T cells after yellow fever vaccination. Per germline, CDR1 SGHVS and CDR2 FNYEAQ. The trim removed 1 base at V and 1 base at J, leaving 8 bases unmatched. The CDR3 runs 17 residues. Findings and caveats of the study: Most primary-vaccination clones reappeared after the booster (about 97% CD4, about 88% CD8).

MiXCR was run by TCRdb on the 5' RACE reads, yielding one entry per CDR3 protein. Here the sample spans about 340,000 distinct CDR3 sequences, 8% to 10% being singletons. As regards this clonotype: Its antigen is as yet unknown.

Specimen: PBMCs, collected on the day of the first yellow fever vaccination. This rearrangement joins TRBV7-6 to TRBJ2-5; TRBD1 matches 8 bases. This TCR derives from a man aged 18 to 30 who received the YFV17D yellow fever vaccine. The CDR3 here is CASSLGPGGNLQETQYF. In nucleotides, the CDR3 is TGTGCCAGCAGCTTAGGCCCAGGGGGCAACCTCCAAGAGACCCAGTACTTC.